A selection of T cell receptor beta chains follows, all from one sample in a study of shared clonotypes between healthy human individuals. The method was immunoSEQ multiplex PCR; TCRdb's version includes in-frame clones alone and lacks a portion of them. The sample holds about 960,000 clones, less than 85% seen once. Sequenced: memory CD4+ T cells sorted from blood. These receptor sequences come from a man younger than 35 in good health. The CDR3 runs from the conserved cysteine through the conserved F or W. D genes are given only for firm matches. Clone size is stated in some rows and not others, as once, few, many or a class when expanded.

j_call	d_call	clone_size	v_call	cdr3_nt	cdr3_aa
TRBJ1-1	TRBD1	-	TRBV6-6	TGTGCCAGCAGTACCGGGACAGGGGTCTTTAACACTGAAGCTTTCTTT	CASSTGTGVFNTEAFF
TRBJ1-2	-	once	TRBV5-6	TGTGCCAGCAGCTTGGGACTGACAATCGTAAGGGGCTACACCTTC	CASSLGLTIVRGYTF
TRBJ1-4	-	-	TRBV21-1	TGTGCCAGCAGCCAGACCGGGACAGGGATCAAGGAGGAGCAAAATGAAAAACTGTTTTTT	CASSQTGTGIKEEQNEKLFF
TRBJ1-1	-	-	TRBV5-1	TGCGCCAGCAGCCTCGACTTGAACACTGAAGCTTTCTTT	CASSLDLNTEAFF
TRBJ2-3	TRBD2	-	TRBV6-5	TGTGCCAGCAGCCCGGGGGGGGCCAAAGATACGCAGTATTTT	CASSPGGAKDTQYF
TRBJ1-3	-	-	TRBV19	TGTGCCAGTAGTATAGAACGCGGAAACACCATATATTTT	CASSIERGNTIYF
TRBJ2-2	-	once	TRBV4-1	TGCGCCAGCAGCCAAGGGTCCAGAGGGGAGCTGTTTTTT	CASSQGSRGELFF
TRBJ2-7	TRBD1	-	TRBV5-1	TGCGCCAGCAGCTTAGGACAGGGACGTTACGAGCAGTACTTC	CASSLGQGRYEQYF
TRBJ2-3	TRBD2	-	TRBV10-2	TGCGCCAGCAGTGATGTAGCGGGAGCTTCCGGAACGCAGTATTTT	CASSDVAGASGTQYF
TRBJ1-3	-	few	TRBV11-2	TGTGCCAGCAGCTTGGCGAGGGGGTCGGACACCATATATTTT	CASSLARGSDTIYF
TRBJ2-3	TRBD1	few	TRBV6-5	TGTGCCAGCAGTACCGGACAGGGGACAGATACGCAGTATTTT	CASSTGQGTDTQYF
TRBJ2-5	TRBD2	-	TRBV9	TGTGCCAGCAGCTCCCGGGACTACCGAGGGCAAGAGACCCAGTACTTC	CASSSRDYRGQETQYF
TRBJ2-1	TRBD2	-	TRBV5-1	TGCGCCAGCAGCTTTAGCGGGATGTACAATGAGCAGTTCTTC	CASSFSGMYNEQFF
TRBJ1-6	-	-	TRBV9	TGTGCCAGCACCGCCGAGGGGAATTCACCCCTCCACTTT	CASTAEGNSPLHF
TRBJ1-3	-	-	TRBV7-9	TGTGCCAGCAGCTTAATGGCCGGGACAAATGGAAACACCATATATTTT	CASSLMAGTNGNTIYF
TRBJ1-2	TRBD1	-	TRBV19	TGTGCCAGTAGTACCAGGACAGGTCCTTCCTATGGCTACACCTTC	CASSTRTGPSYGYTF
TRBJ2-2	-	-	TRBV5-1	TGCGCCAGCAGCTTGGCCAGGGGCGTTAACACCGGGGAGCTGTTTTTT	CASSLARGVNTGELFF
TRBJ1-1	-	-	TRBV5-4	TGTGCCAGCAGCCATACAGGGCAGAACACTGAAGCTTTCTTT	CASSHTGQNTEAFF
TRBJ2-1	TRBD2	-	TRBV10-2	TGCGCCAGCAGCCCTAGCGGGAGGGGAAATGAGCAGTTCTTC	CASSPSGRGNEQFF
TRBJ2-5	-	-	TRBV13	TGTGCCAGCAGTTACTCAGGGGCCCTCCAAGAGACCCAGTACTTC	CASSYSGALQETQYF
TRBJ1-6	TRBD1	-	TRBV6-1	TGTGCCAGCAGTGGGGACAGGCGCCGTCCGAATTCACCCCTCCACTTT	CASSGDRRRPNSPLHF
TRBJ2-5	-	-	TRBV28	TGTGCCAGCAGTCCTCCGGGTCCTTCGAGAGAGACCCAGTACTTC	CASSPPGPSRETQYF
TRBJ1-1	TRBD1	-	TRBV18	TGTGCCAGCTCACCCTACTCGGGACAGGGGAACACTGAAGCTTTCTTT	CASSPYSGQGNTEAFF
TRBJ2-7	-	-	TRBV5-6	TGTGCCAGCAGCTTGCAATTCGAGCAGTACTTC	CASSLQFEQYF
TRBJ1-3	-	-	TRBV5-8	TGTGCCAGCAGCTTGGGAGGAAACACCATATATTTT	CASSLGGNTIYF
TRBJ1-2	TRBD1	-	TRBV5-1	TGCGCCAGCAGCTTGGGACAGGGCCTGGGTGGCTACACCTTC	CASSLGQGLGGYTF
TRBJ2-5	-	-	TRBV30	TGTGCCTGGAGTGTACAGGGAACATACCAAGAGACCCAGTACTTC	CAWSVQGTYQETQYF
TRBJ2-5	TRBD1	-	TRBV30	TGTGCCTGGAGTCGACAGGACAGGGGAGAGACCCAGTACTTC	CAWSRQDRGETQYF
TRBJ1-5	-	-	TRBV5-5	TGTGCCAGCAGCTTGGTAGGAAGGGTAGACAATCAGCCCCAGCATTTT	CASSLVGRVDNQPQHF